This record covers a single TCR beta chain. The antigen is unknown. In the original workflow: ImmunoSEQ output lacked quality scores and full-length reads, limiting matched filtering. TCRdb's table, derived via immunoSEQ multiplex PCR, lists solely in-frame clones and lacks some. V, J and clone size reflect that table, while D and trimming were determined from the DNA. Of about 2.1 million clones in the sample, around 95% were seen once. Naive CD8 cells, CD45RO-negative and positively selected for CCR7, excluded terminally differentiated effector memory CD45RA+ cells. Those who donated were healthy HIV-negative adults, with no recent acute infections or vaccinations reported. The sample originates from a study of shared clonotypes between healthy human individuals. The study, taken as a whole, reports: Specimens sampled were limited to blood, with tissue repertoires likely differing.

The CDR3 contains 16 residues. Trimming cost V 5 bases and J 4 bases; bases outside gene matches: 6. The germline V gene has CDR1 SGHTA and CDR2 FQGNSA. Sequencing was performed on naive CD8+ T cells from PBMCs. J is TRBJ1-3 and V is TRBV7-2; 12 bases are a match to TRBD1. The receptor comes from a man between 18 and 35 years old in good health. Some clones in this sample may be carry-over from other donors' samples. The CDR3 DNA is TGTGCCAGCAGCCCGGGACAGGGGGCTTCGGGAAACACCATATATTTT. This gives the protein CASSPGQGASGNTIYF.